This T cell receptor (beta chain) was captured by sequencing in a study of T cell responses to AZD1222 COVID-19 vaccine. Study conclusions and caveats: There were mostly white British donors and more females than males, and clonal diversity was possibly underestimated. Sampling captured repertoires only after the peak T cell response. Vaccine-related CD4 TCRs covered spike, predominating at 160-218 and 743-854. Baseline serostatus was positive in only six AZD1222 recipients.

Method: immunoSEQ multiplex PCR; TCRdb's copy keeps in-frame clones and lacks some. The data show some 130,000 clones, over 65% seen once. This CDR3 contains 16 residues. Germline V gene data show CDR1 as SGHRS and CDR2 as YFSETQ. Trimming stripped 4 bases from V and 0 bases from J, with 11 bases between. Notes on this clone: Its antigen is as yet unknown.

The specimen was peripheral blood, collected on day 0 of AZD1222 vaccination. The chain carries TRBV5-1 and TRBJ2-6; D is unresolved. The receptor was isolated from an adult in good health. In DNA, the CDR3 is TGCGCCAGCAGCGATAATACGGGCTCTGGGGCCAACGTCCTGACTTTC. Amino acid sequence: CASSDNTGSGANVLTF.